One and the same sample provided the 16 T cell receptor beta chains below, sequenced in a study of OX40 agonist ivuxolimab in advanced cancers. Profiling relied on immunoSEQ multiplex PCR, and the TCRdb table lists in-frame clones only, not all of them. The repertoire holds tens of thousands of clones, with about 74% as singletons. The source was CD4+ or CD8+ T cells sorted from blood, collected in a trial of the OX40 agonist ivuxolimab. The receptors were gathered from an adult with an advanced solid tumor such as melanoma, head and neck, liver or kidney cancer.

The V gene is TRBV29-1, the J gene TRBJ2-3; D not resolved. This CDR3 is 13 amino acids long. V lost 7 bases and J lost 0, with 11 bases in between. The germline V gene encodes CDR1 SQVTM and CDR2 ANQGSEA. This CDR3 is CSADVLSTDTQYF. In DNA form, the CDR3 reads TGCAGCGCCGACGTGTTAAGCACAGATACGCAGTATTTT.

This chain uses TRBV7-6 with TRBJ1-1; D possibly corresponds to TRBD1 (6 bases). CDR1 and CDR2 from the germline V gene are SGHVS and FNYEAQ. The CDR3 consists of 15 residues. V lost 2 bases and J 4 bases, leaving 14 bases between the germline ends. The CDR3 DNA reads as TGTGCCAGCAGCTTAATGGGGGCGGGGAGCACTGAAGCTTTCTTT. It yields the protein CASSLMGAGSTEAFF.

The chain is built from TRBV6-5 and TRBJ1-2; TRBD1 is a possible D gene (5 bases). The germline V and J ends were trimmed by 7 bases and 1 base, with 16 bases remaining between them. Per germline, CDR1 MNHEY and CDR2 SVGAGI. The CDR3 runs to 15 residues. The CDR3 nucleotides are TGTGCCAGCACAAATTCCCAGGGATTTAACTATGGCTACACCTTC. This gives the protein CASTNSQGFNYGYTF.

The chain has TRBV28 and TRBJ2-5; D may be TRBD1 (5 bases). CDR1 MDHEN and CDR2 SYDVKM come from the germline V gene. The CDR3 sequence is 13 residues long. V was clipped by 5 bases and J by 14 bases, with 21 bases between them. CDR3 nucleotide sequence: TGTGCCAGCAGTCCTCCCCGACAGTTGTCTCGATACTTC. Protein sequence: CASSPPRQLSRYF.

The chain joins TRBV11-2 to TRBJ2-3, with 13 bases aligning to TRBD2. V shed 7 bases and J 3 bases; nucleotides not matched to a gene: 7. This CDR3 has 16 residues. Germline CDR1 reads SGHAT; CDR2 reads FQNNGV. CDR3 bases: TGTGCCAGCACCTACGGACTAGCGGGAGTTACAGATACGCAGTATTTT. Translated, it gives CASTYGLAGVTDTQYF. The whole variable domain, filled in from reference TRBV11-2 and TRBJ2-3, reads EAGVAQSPRYKIIEKRQSVAFWCNPISGHATLYWYQQILGQGPKLLIQFQNNGVVDDSQLPKDRFSAERLKGVDSTLKIQPAKLEDSAVYLCASTYGLAGVTDTQYFGPGTRLTVL.

The CDR3 sequence: CAIRDNNQPQHF. The CDR3 coding sequence is TGTGCCATCCGGGACAACAATCAGCCCCAGCATTTT. The V and J genes are TRBV6-5 and TRBJ1-5; possible D gene TRBD1, 6 bases. Germline loops: CDR1 MNHEY, CDR2 SVGAGI. The ends were cut back, 10 bases at V and 3 bases at J, with 10 bases in the middle. The CDR3 is 12 residues long.

This clone appeared a single time. The chain combines TRBV7-9 with TRBJ1-4; TRBD1 might be the D (6 bases). The V gene lost 5 bases and the J gene lost 5 bases, with 9 bases spanning the gap. CDR1 is SEHNR and CDR2 is FQNEAQ in the germline V gene (reference sequence). The CDR3 is 13 residues long. CDR3: CASSRGPNEKLFF. DNA for the CDR3: TGTGCCAGCAGCCGGGGGCCGAATGAAAAACTGTTTTTT.

This clone is termed medium-sized. Other DNA sequences of this sample code for an identical CDR3. The chain uses TRBV6-5 and TRBJ1-2; D may be TRBD1 (6 bases). CDR3 size: 12 residues. The V gene's germline CDR1 is MNHEY and CDR2 SVGAGI. Trimming pared 8 bases from V and 2 bases from J, leaving 9 bases between. CDR3 in amino acids: CASGQFNYGYTF. As DNA, the CDR3 is TGTGCCAGCGGACAGTTCAACTATGGCTACACCTTC.

The V call is TRBV6-6, the J call TRBJ2-5; 7 nucleotides match TRBD2. CDR1 and CDR2 from the germline V gene are MNHNY and SVGAGI (reference sequence). Trimming removed 6 bases from V and 2 bases from J; junction bases left unmatched: 12. This CDR3 contains 16 residues. DNA of the CDR3: TGTGCCAGCAGGGGGAGGGCAACGGGAGGTCAAGAGACCCAGTACTTC. Translation: CASRGRATGGQETQYF.

V is TRBV5-4 and J is TRBJ1-1; D uncertain. The CDR3 consists of 13 residues. In germline, CDR1 is SGHNT, CDR2 YYREEE (reference sequence). With 2 bases removed from V and 0 bases from J, the gap between germline ends came to 5 bases. In DNA, the CDR3 is TGTGCCAGCAGCTTAGCAGTGAACACTGAAGCTTTCTTT. It codes for CASSLAVNTEAFF.

This chain joins TRBV5-1 and TRBJ2-2, with unresolved D. Germline loops: CDR1 SGHRS, CDR2 YFSETQ. The CDR3 has 16 amino acids. V gave up 4 bases and J gave up 3 bases, with 16 bases separating them. The CDR3 protein is CASSPQPGRDTGELFF. CDR3 sequence (DNA): TGCGCCAGCAGCCCCCAACCGGGTCGCGACACCGGGGAGCTGTTTTTT.

The J gene is TRBJ2-1, the V gene TRBV9; D unclear. The CDR3 totals 14 residues. V was shortened by 4 bases and J by 3 bases, with 11 bases between the two germline ends. Germline V CDR1 and CDR2: SGDLS, YYNGEE. Here the CDR3 DNA reads TGTGCCAGCAGCATTAGTGGGTACTACAATGAGCAGTTCTTC. It is translated as CASSISGYYNEQFF.

This sequence joins TRBV30 and TRBJ1-5, with a tentative D call TRBD1 (5 bases). There are 13 residues in the CDR3. V lost 6 bases and J lost 7, with 16 bases in between. CDR1 and CDR2 from the germline V gene are GTSNPN and SVGIG (reference sequence). The CDR3 DNA sequence: TGTGCCTGCTCATCGGGGGTCCAGCAGCCCCAGCATTTT. Amino acids: CACSSGVQQPQHF.

The chain links TRBV7-2 to TRBJ2-7; TRBD2 matches at 8 bases. CDR3 size: 15 residues. Germline CDR1 SGHTA, CDR2 FQGNSA. V lost 5 bases to trimming and J lost 0 bases; unmatched junction nucleotides: 6. The CDR3 DNA reads as TGTGCCAGCAGCCTACTAGCGGACCCCTCCTACGAGCAGTACTTC. It translates to CASSLLADPSYEQYF.

The chain combines TRBV11-2 with TRBJ1-4; no firm D call. Germline V gene lookup returns CDR1 SGHAT and CDR2 FQNNGV. Trimming cost V 6 bases and J 7 bases, with 18 bases left between them. The CDR3 loop spans 15 amino acids. CDR3 in DNA: TGTGCCAGCAGACGAATCTCCCGGGGTGGTGAAAAACTGTTTTTT. It codes for CASRRISRGGEKLFF.

The genes are TRBV2 and TRBJ2-3; 7 bases line up with TRBD2. J gave up 3 bases and V 3 bases, and 9 bases lay outside the gene matches. Germline CDR1 and CDR2: SNHLY and FYNNEI. The CDR3 spans 16 residues. CDR3 DNA: TGTGCCAGCAGTGATTTGGGAGAACTAGCGACAGATACGCAGTATTTT. This encodes CASSDLGELATDTQYF.